This T cell receptor (beta chain) comes out of a study of cytomegalovirus exposure and HLA in healthy donors. Whole-study results and caveats: Most TCR beta V segments were productive about 90% or about 30% of the time in an earlier analysis.

Primers included in the PCR were 60 Vbeta and 13 Jbeta primers. Method: immunoSEQ multiplex PCR; TCRdb's copy keeps in-frame clones and lacks some. The data contain some 140,000 clones, more than 60% of them singletons. With respect to this clone: Its antigen remains unknown.

The CDR3 runs 14 residues. Trimming cost V 8 bases and J 0 bases; bases outside gene matches: 3. CDR1 and CDR2 from the germline V gene are LNHDA and SQIVND (reference sequence). The sequencing sample was made of PBMCs. The chain carries TRBV19 and TRBJ1-3, with 8 bases fitting TRBD1. The source is a woman between 45 and 60 years old in good health and CMV-seropositive. Here the CDR3 DNA reads TGTGCCAGTTCAACAGGGGGCTCTGGAAACACCATATATTTT. Protein product: CASSTGGSGNTIYF. Variable domain in full (rest from reference TRBV19 and TRBJ1-3): DGGITQSPKYLFRKEGQNVTLSCEQNLNHDAMYWYRQDPGQGLRLIYYSQIVNDFQKGDIAEGYSVSREKKESFPLTVTSAQKNPTAFYLCASSTGGSGNTIYFGEGSWLTVV.